This T cell receptor beta chain was captured by sequencing in a study of blood T cell repertoires in COVID-19. Overall study: Whether acute or convalescent, the COVID-19 samples came from the United States, Italy and Spain. The cDNA or gDNA used as material had been derived from T cells, B-cell-depleted T cells, or PBMCs.

Germline loops: CDR1 SGHVS, CDR2 FQNEAQ. The CDR3 spans 15 residues. The V segment lost 5 bases and the J segment 10 bases; nucleotides outside the gene matches: 12. Original methodology: Researchers report that nucleated cell counts were estimated from reference gene primer amplification. Sequencing was performed with immunoSEQ multiplex PCR; in TCRdb, only in-frame clones are kept and a portion is missing. V, J and clone size are taken as reported in that table, and D and trimming were inferred from the DNA itself. The table shows about 270,000 clones, with about nine tenths occurring only once. This receptor was obtained from a man aged 40-49 years with active or convalescent COVID-19. The V and J genes are TRBV7-8 and TRBJ2-1, with TRBD2 matching 9 bases. Sequenced: peripheral blood. The DNA of the CDR3 is TGTGCCAGCAGCCCCCGACTAGCGGCCTTCCCCGAGCAGTTCTTC. Amino acid sequence: CASSPRLAAFPEQFF. Full variable domain (rest looked up from reference TRBV7-8 and TRBJ2-1): GAGVSQSPRYKVAKRGQDVALRCDPISGHVSLFWYQQALGQGPEFLTYFQNEAQLDKSGLPSDRFFAERPEGSVSTLKIQRTQQEDSAVYLCASSPRLAAFPEQFFGPGTRLTVL.